This T cell receptor (beta chain) stems from a study of PD-1 blockade in classical Hodgkin lymphoma. CDR3 length: 14 residues. Germline CDR1 reads SGHTA; CDR2 reads FQGNSA. Generated by immunoSEQ multiplex PCR, the TCRdb table keeps only in-frame clones and is missing some. The sample holds 25,000 to 30,000 clones; around 90% are singletons and the top ten take 6% to 8%. All the patients suffered relapse after autologous stem cell transplantation, and brentuximab vedotin exposure differed. Magnetic negative selection, applied to thawed PBMCs, was used to isolate the CD8+ T cells. Complete response, partial response or progressive disease made up the best responses.

This specimen was CD8+ T cells from blood, taken at baseline. The sequence derives from a human donor with classical Hodgkin lymphoma. This chain connects TRBV7-2 to TRBJ2-5; maybe TRBD1 (6 bases). With the DNA end fitting TRBJ2-7 better, the J assignment may be wrong. In DNA, the CDR3 is TGTGCCAGCAGCTTAAGGGACAAGCCCTACGAGCAGTACTTC. Translation: CASSLRDKPYEQYF.